The source of this T cell receptor beta chain is a study of blood T cell repertoires in COVID-19. Across the whole study: Sites in the United States, Italy and Spain provided acute and convalescent COVID-19 samples. Sources were T cells, B-cell-depleted T cells, or PBMCs; the material itself was cDNA or gDNA.

Authors' analysis steps: By means of reference gene primer amplification, nucleated cell counts were estimated. Measured with immunoSEQ multiplex PCR; TCRdb has only the in-frame clones, and not every one. The V and J calls and clone size come from that table; D and trimming were worked out from the DNA. The repertoire holds roughly 350,000 clones, with roughly 85% as singletons. CDR1 and CDR2 from the germline V gene are LGHNA and YNFKEQ. V was pared by 5 bases and J by 2 bases, with 20 bases of the junction left unmatched. CDR3 length: 20 residues. Sequencing input: peripheral blood. This chain uses TRBV4-2 with TRBJ2-7; 11 positions match TRBD2. This TCR was sampled from a woman between 18 and 30 years old with acute or convalescent COVID-19. CDR3 region: CASSSRRETRLAGLAYEQYF. The CDR3 bases are TGTGCCAGCAGCTCTCGTCGGGAAACGAGACTAGCGGGATTGGCCTACGAGCAGTACTTC.